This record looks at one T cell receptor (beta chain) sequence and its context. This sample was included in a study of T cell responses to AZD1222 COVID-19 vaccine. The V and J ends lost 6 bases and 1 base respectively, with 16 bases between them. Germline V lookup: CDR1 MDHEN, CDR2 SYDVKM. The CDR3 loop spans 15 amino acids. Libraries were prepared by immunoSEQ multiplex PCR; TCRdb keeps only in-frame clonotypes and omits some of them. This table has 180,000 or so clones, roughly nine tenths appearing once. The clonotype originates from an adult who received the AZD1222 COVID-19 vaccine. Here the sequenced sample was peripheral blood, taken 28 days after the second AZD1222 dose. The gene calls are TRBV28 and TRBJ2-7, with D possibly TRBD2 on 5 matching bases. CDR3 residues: CASSALPWESYEQYF. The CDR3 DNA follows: TGTGCCAGCAGCGCCCTCCCGTGGGAGTCCTACGAGCAGTACTTC. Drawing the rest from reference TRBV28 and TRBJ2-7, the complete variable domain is DVKVTQSSRYLVKRTGEKVFLECVQDMDHENMFWYRQDPGLGLRLIYFSYDVKMKEKGDIPEGYSVSREKKERFSLILESASTNQTSMYLCASSALPWESYEQYFGPGTRLTVT.